The 26 T cell receptor beta chains in this list originate from one sample, sequenced in a study of shared clonotypes between healthy human individuals. Sequenced by immunoSEQ multiplex PCR; TCRdb stores in-frame clones only, minus some. Altogether roughly 1,500,000 clones are present, about 98.5% being singletons, with the ten largest covering 0.36%. The sequenced sample consisted of naive CD4+ T cells sorted from blood. Subset: CD45RA+ positively selected. The receptors come from a man aged 25 to 45 in good health.

This chain connects TRBV30 to TRBJ2-2; D uncertain. This CDR3 comprises 13 residues. Per the germline V gene, CDR1 is GTSNPN and CDR2 is SVGIG (reference sequence). Trimming stripped 0 bases from V and 6 bases from J, with 8 bases between. CDR3 coding DNA: TGTGCCTGGAGTGTACTTGGGGCCGGGGAGCTGTTTTTT. Its protein is CAWSVLGAGELFF.

The rearrangement uses TRBV15 and TRBJ2-2; 7 bases line up with TRBD2. Germline V gene lookup returns CDR1 LNHNV and CDR2 YYDKDF (reference sequence). CDR3 length equals 15 residues. V was pared by 7 bases and J by 1 base, with 6 bases of the junction left unmatched. CDR3 in amino acids: CATMRGTMNTGELFF. In nucleotides, the CDR3 is TGTGCCACCATGCGGGGGACTATGAACACCGGGGAGCTGTTTTTT.

This clone was detected only once. This chain uses TRBV5-5 with TRBJ1-3; possible D gene TRBD1, 6 bases. The CDR3 runs 14 residues. Germline V lookup: CDR1 SGHKS, CDR2 YYEKEE (reference sequence). With 2 bases removed from V and 4 bases from J, the gap between germline ends came to 10 bases. The CDR3 protein is CASSLGTIGNTIYF. The CDR3 coding sequence is TGTGCCAGCAGCTTAGGGACAATAGGAAACACCATATATTTT.

The chain is built from TRBV4-1 and TRBJ2-3; TRBD1 is a possible D gene (7 bases). Trimming removed 4 bases from V and 6 bases from J, with 14 bases in between. The CDR3 length is 14 residues. Per the germline V gene, CDR1 is MGHRA and CDR2 is YSYEKL. The CDR3 protein is CASSPRDSMDTQYF. In DNA, the CDR3 is TGCGCCAGCAGCCCGCGGGACAGCATGGATACGCAGTATTTT.

CDR3 in amino acids: CASSEVLRYGYTF. The CDR3 nucleotides read TGTGCCAGCAGCGAAGTCCTCCGCTATGGCTACACCTTC. The chain uses TRBV13 and TRBJ1-2; no reliable D call. Trimming shortened V by 5 bases and J by 4 bases, and 11 bases separated the two germline ends. The CDR3 length is 13 residues. Germline V gene data show CDR1 as PRHDT and CDR2 as FYEKMQ (reference sequence).

This chain links TRBV28 with TRBJ1-1; unclear D gene. With 1 base removed from V and 5 bases from J, the gap between germline ends came to 17 bases. The length of the CDR3 is 16 residues. The germline V gene encodes CDR1 MDHEN and CDR2 SYDVKM. CDR3 nucleotides: TGTGCCAGCAGTTTATTTTTCGCTGACCGGGTGACTGAAGCTTTCTTT. This encodes CASSLFFADRVTEAFF.

V and J are TRBV5-1 and TRBJ1-1; D is uncertain. CDR1 and CDR2 from the germline V gene are SGHRS and YFSETQ. CDR3 length: 14 amino acids. Trimming removed 0 bases from V and 4 bases from J, with 10 bases in between. The CDR3 DNA is TGCGCCAGCAGCTTGGGAGGAGCCCTCACTGAAGCTTTCTTT. It codes for CASSLGGALTEAFF.

This clone was seen once. V gene TRBV5-1 combines with J gene TRBJ2-7; 9 bases map to TRBD1. Germline loops: CDR1 SGHRS, CDR2 YFSETQ. Germline trimming cut 1 base from V and 4 bases from J; bases unmatched to any gene: 9. The CDR3 has 16 residues. CDR3 nucleotide sequence: TGCGCCAGCAGCTTGCAGCCGGGACAGGGTACGTACGAGCAGTACTTC. Translated: CASSLQPGQGTYEQYF.

This chain uses TRBV11-2 with TRBJ2-7, with TRBD2 identical over 9 bases. Germline V gene lookup returns CDR1 SGHAT and CDR2 FQNNGV. Losses at the gene ends were 3 bases for V and 7 bases for J; bases not matched to a gene: 13. This CDR3 comprises 16 residues. CDR3 loop: CASSFFLASGTGEQYF. In DNA form, the CDR3 reads TGTGCCAGCAGCTTCTTCTTGGCTAGCGGGACTGGGGAGCAGTACTTC.

The chain couples TRBV7-2 to TRBJ1-3; no reliable D call. V was cut by 5 bases and J by 4 bases, with 18 bases left in between. The CDR3 spans 16 residues. Germline CDR1 reads SGHTA; CDR2 reads FQGNSA. The CDR3 sequence: CASSPGSGIRGNTIYF. The CDR3 DNA is TGTGCCAGCAGCCCTGGGAGCGGAATAAGGGGAAACACCATATATTTT.

The rearrangement uses TRBV5-4 and TRBJ2-2, with D uncertain. The CDR3 has 15 residues. The V end was cut by 5 bases, the J end by 3 bases, with 14 bases between. Germline V gene sequence: CDR1 SGHNT, CDR2 YYREEE (reference sequence). The CDR3 coding sequence is TGTGCCAGCAGTAAGGGCGCTGGGGACACCGGGGAGCTGTTTTTT. Translation: CASSKGAGDTGELFF.

This chain links TRBV30 with TRBJ1-2, with TRBD1 identical over 7 bases. This CDR3 has 13 amino acids. The germline CDR1 and CDR2 sequences are GTSNPN and SVGIG (reference sequence). V was pared by 2 bases and J by 6 bases, with 6 bases of the junction left unmatched. The CDR3 reads CAWSPRQGHGYTF. Here the CDR3 DNA reads TGTGCCTGGAGTCCTCGACAGGGTCATGGCTACACCTTC.

In this sample, this clone turned up once. This rearrangement joins TRBV5-4 to TRBJ1-1; D remains unclear. The CDR3 totals 13 residues. Looked up from germline, CDR1 is SGHNT and CDR2 is YYREEE (reference sequence). The V gene lost 1 base and the J gene lost 4 bases, with 8 bases spanning the gap. CDR3 residues: CASSLWGVTEAFF. The CDR3 region has the DNA TGTGCCAGCAGCTTGTGGGGAGTCACTGAAGCTTTCTTT.

The rearrangement uses TRBV18 and TRBJ2-2, with 14 positions matching TRBD2. V lost 2 bases to trimming and J lost 2 bases; unmatched junction nucleotides: 7. The germline gives CDR1 KGHSH, CDR2 LQKENI. The CDR3 is 19 amino acids. CDR3 amino acids: CASSPFRTSGRSNTGELFF. The DNA for the CDR3 is TGTGCCAGCTCACCATTCAGGACTAGCGGGAGGAGTAACACCGGGGAGCTGTTTTTT.

The chain is built from TRBV27 and TRBJ2-3; D gene uncertain. Trimming removed 5 bases at V and 2 bases at J, with 17 bases between. Germline V gene data show CDR1 as MNHEY and CDR2 as SMNVEV (reference sequence). The CDR3 is 16 amino acids. CDR3 protein: CASSPKGSGNTDTQYF. The CDR3 DNA reads TGTGCCAGCAGTCCCAAAGGTAGTGGGAACACAGATACGCAGTATTTT.

The chain has TRBV30 and TRBJ2-2; D gene uncertain. V shed 2 bases and J shed 6 bases, with 16 bases lying between them. The CDR3 loop spans 15 amino acids. CDR1 and CDR2 from the germline V gene are GTSNPN and SVGIG (reference sequence). The CDR3 region is CAWSRTMGRAGELFF. The CDR3 region has the DNA TGTGCCTGGAGTCGAACAATGGGTCGAGCCGGGGAGCTGTTTTTT. The full variable domain, rest sourced from reference TRBV30 and TRBJ2-2, is SQTIHQWPATLVQPVGSPLSLECTVEGTSNPNLYWYRQAAGRGLQLLFYSVGIGQISSEVPQNLSASRPQDRQFILSSKKLLLSDSGFYLCAWSRTMGRAGELFFGEGSRLTVL.

This chain uses TRBV5-1 with TRBJ2-5, with no clear D. The CDR3 has 13 residues. Germline lookup yields CDR1 SGHRS and CDR2 YFSETQ. The V end lost 4 bases, the J end lost 5 bases, and 12 bases lay between the germline ends. Here the CDR3 DNA reads TGCGCCAGCAGCATAGACAATTACGAGACCCAGTACTTC. This encodes CASSIDNYETQYF.

V usage is TRBV5-4 and J usage is TRBJ2-7, with 13 bases that match TRBD2. Germline V gives CDR1 SGHNT, CDR2 YYREEE (reference sequence). Trimming cost V 4 bases and J 2 bases; bases outside gene matches: 9. This CDR3 has 17 residues. The CDR3: CASSGGTSGMLTYEQYF. The CDR3 region has the DNA TGTGCCAGCAGCGGAGGGACTAGCGGGATGCTGACCTACGAGCAGTACTTC.

The V gene is TRBV27, the J gene TRBJ2-7, with 7 bases lining up with TRBD1. The V gene's germline CDR1 is MNHEY and CDR2 SMNVEV (reference sequence). The V and J ends lost 6 bases and 2 bases, in that order; junction bases with no gene match: 4. This CDR3 is built from 13 residues. The CDR3, as DNA: TGTGCCAGCAGACAACAGGGGACCTACGAGCAGTACTTC. This gives the protein CASRQQGTYEQYF.

This chain connects TRBV27 to TRBJ2-1; 11 nucleotides line up with TRBD2. The V and J ends lost 3 bases and 5 bases, in that order; junction bases with no gene match: 9. Germline-derived CDR1 and CDR2 are MNHEY and SMNVEV (reference sequence). The CDR3 is made up of 17 amino acids. The CDR3 protein is CASSFYRGLAEHNEQFF. Written as DNA, the CDR3 is TGTGCCAGCAGTTTCTACAGGGGACTAGCGGAACACAATGAGCAGTTCTTC.

Concerning this clone itself: Other DNA sequences in the sample encode the same CDR3. This sequence joins TRBV11-3 and TRBJ2-1, with no clear D. This CDR3 has 12 residues. The germline V gene has CDR1 SGHNT and CDR2 YENEEA. Trimming shortened V by 1 base and J by 5 bases, and 3 bases separated the two germline ends. The DNA for the CDR3 is TGTGCCAGCAGCTTAGCAGACAATGAGCAGTTCTTC. Translation: CASSLADNEQFF.

J is TRBJ2-7 and V is TRBV6-5; TRBD2 matches at 8 bases. The germline gives CDR1 MNHEY, CDR2 SVGAGI. Unmatched junction bases numbered 7, after V lost 7 bases and J lost 2 bases. The CDR3 covers 14 residues. The CDR3 protein is CASTAGLGTYEQYF. The CDR3 DNA follows: TGTGCCAGCACCGCGGGACTAGGTACCTACGAGCAGTACTTC.

The chain uses TRBV5-5 and TRBJ2-7; either TRBD1 or TRBD2 may fit D (5 bases each). In germline, CDR1 is SGHKS, CDR2 YYEKEE (reference sequence). Deletions cut 0 bases from V and 3 bases from J, with 16 bases between. The CDR3 spans 16 residues. The CDR3 sequence: CASSLEGPVDYYEQYF. Written as DNA, the CDR3 is TGTGCCAGCAGCTTGGAGGGGCCAGTCGACTACTACGAGCAGTACTTC.

The chain employs TRBV7-2 and TRBJ2-7; D call uncertain. The CDR3 has 15 amino acids. Germline V CDR1 and CDR2: SGHTA, FQGNSA. V gave up 2 bases and J gave up 2 bases, with 13 bases separating them. The CDR3 sequence: CASSLWARKTYEQYF. In nucleotides, the CDR3 is TGTGCCAGCAGCTTATGGGCCAGAAAAACCTACGAGCAGTACTTC.

This clone came up once. The same CDR3 can be traced to other DNA sequences in this sample. This chain joins TRBV27 and TRBJ1-1; 7 positions agree with TRBD1. The CDR3 is 14 residues long. With V trimmed by 3 bases and J by 0 bases, 1 base remained unmatched. The germline V gene has CDR1 MNHEY and CDR2 SMNVEV (reference sequence). The CDR3 DNA reads as TGTGCCAGCAGTTTGAGGGGGCTGAACACTGAAGCTTTCTTT. Its translation: CASSLRGLNTEAFF.

The V gene is TRBV30, the J gene TRBJ1-1; D unclear. This CDR3 is built from 13 residues. Trimming removed 2 bases at V and 0 bases at J, with 7 bases between. Germline CDR1 GTSNPN, CDR2 SVGIG (reference sequence). CDR3 sequence (DNA): TGTGCCTGGAGTTCTGGGATGAACACTGAAGCTTTCTTT. Translated, it gives CAWSSGMNTEAFF.